This TCR beta chain was obtained from a study of T cell responses to AZD1222 COVID-19 vaccine. In its sample, this clone was seen once. Germline CDR1 MDHEN, CDR2 SYDVKM. V was pared by 3 bases and J by 7 bases, with 7 bases of the junction left unmatched. The CDR3 loop spans 15 amino acids. Some clones are missing from TCRdb's copy, which holds only in-frame ones; the method was immunoSEQ multiplex PCR. The sample has roughly 100,000 clones; about 92% are singletons. The sequencing here drew on peripheral blood, taken on day 0 of AZD1222 vaccination. This TCR came from an adult in good health. This rearrangement joins TRBV28 to TRBJ1-5, with 9 bases aligning to TRBD1. The DNA for the CDR3 is TGTGCCAGCAGTTTGAGGGGACAGGGCATACAGCCCCAGCATTTT. Amino acid sequence: CASSLRGQGIQPQHF. The full variable domain, rest sourced from reference TRBV28 and TRBJ1-5, is DVKVTQSSRYLVKRTGEKVFLECVQDMDHENMFWYRQDPGLGLRLIYFSYDVKMKEKGDIPEGYSVSREKKERFSLILESASTNQTSMYLCASSLRGQGIQPQHFGDGTRLSIL.